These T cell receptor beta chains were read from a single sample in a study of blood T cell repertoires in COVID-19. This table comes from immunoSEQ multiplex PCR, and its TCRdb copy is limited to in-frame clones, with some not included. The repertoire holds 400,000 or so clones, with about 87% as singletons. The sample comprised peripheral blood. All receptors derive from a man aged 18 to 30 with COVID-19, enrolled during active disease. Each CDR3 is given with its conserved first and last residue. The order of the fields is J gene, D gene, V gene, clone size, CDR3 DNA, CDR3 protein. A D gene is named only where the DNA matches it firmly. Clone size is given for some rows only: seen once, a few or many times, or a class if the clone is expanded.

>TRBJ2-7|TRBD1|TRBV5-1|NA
TGCGCCAGCAGCCCAAGGACAGGGGGCTTGACCTACGAGCAGTACTTC
CASSPRTGGLTYEQYF
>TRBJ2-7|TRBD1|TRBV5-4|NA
TGTGCCAGCAGCTCACCGCTGACAGGGTCCTACGAGCAGTACTTC
CASSSPLTGSYEQYF
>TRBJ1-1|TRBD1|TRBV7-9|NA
TGTGCCAGCAGCGACAGGGGGCGAAACACTGAAGCTTTCTTT
CASSDRGRNTEAFF
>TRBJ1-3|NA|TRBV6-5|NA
TGTGCCAGCAGCCAAGGCAGGGCCTCTGGAAACACCATATATTTT
CASSQGRASGNTIYF
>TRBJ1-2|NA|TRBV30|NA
TGTGCCTGGAGTGTAGAGTACGGCTACACCTTC
CAWSVEYGYTF
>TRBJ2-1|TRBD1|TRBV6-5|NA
TGTGCCAGCAGGCCGGGACAGGTCTACAATGAGCAGTTCTTC
CASRPGQVYNEQFF
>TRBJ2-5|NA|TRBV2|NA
TGTGCCGCTCGGGGGATGGTTGAGACCCAGTACTTC
CAARGMVETQYF
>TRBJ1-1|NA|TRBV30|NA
TGTGCCTGGAGGTATCCCGGCGGACAGAACACTGAAGCTTTCTTT
CAWRYPGGQNTEAFF
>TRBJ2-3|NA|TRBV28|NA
TGTGCCAGCAGTTTACCTAGCCTGGGCACAGATACGCAGTATTTT
CASSLPSLGTDTQYF
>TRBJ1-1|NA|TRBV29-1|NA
TGCAGCGTTGAAGAAGGAGGGAACACTGAAGCTTTCTTT
CSVEEGGNTEAFF
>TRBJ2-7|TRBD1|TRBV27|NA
TGTGCCAGCAGTCCCGGACAGGGAAGGTCCTACGAGCAGTACTTC
CASSPGQGRSYEQYF
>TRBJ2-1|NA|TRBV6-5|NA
TGTGCCAGCCGACGGGGAAGCTCCTACAATGAGCAGTTCTTC
CASRRGSSYNEQFF
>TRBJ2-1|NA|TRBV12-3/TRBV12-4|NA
TGTGCCAGCAGCCGCCTTCGTTTGGCGCAGTTCTTC
CASSRLRLAQFF
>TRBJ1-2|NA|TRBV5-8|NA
TGTGCCAGCAGCTTGCTGCAGGGCAAGGGCTACACCTTC
CASSLLQGKGYTF
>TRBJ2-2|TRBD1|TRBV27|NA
TGTGCCAGCAGTTTAGTTGGACAGGGGTACACCGGGGAGCTGTTTTTT
CASSLVGQGYTGELFF
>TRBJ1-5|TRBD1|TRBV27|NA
TGTGCCAGCAGTTTGACAGGGGGTGAGACCCAGCATTTT
CASSLTGGETQHF
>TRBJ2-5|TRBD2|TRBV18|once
TGTGCCAGCTCAGACATAGCGGGGAACCAAGAGACCCAGTACTTC
CASSDIAGNQETQYF
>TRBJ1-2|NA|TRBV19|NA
TGTGCCAGTAGTACTGGGGCCAGCGCCAACTATGGCTACACCTTC
CASSTGASANYGYTF
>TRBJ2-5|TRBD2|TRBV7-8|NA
TGTGCCAGCAGCCCCGGGACTAACGGAGAGACCCAGTACTTC
CASSPGTNGETQYF
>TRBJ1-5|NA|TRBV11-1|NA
TGTGCCAGCAGCCCGGACAGAAATCAGCCCCAGCATTTT
CASSPDRNQPQHF
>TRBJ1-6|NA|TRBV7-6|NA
TGTGCCAGCAGCTTAGCGGGCGATTCACCCCTCCACTTT
CASSLAGDSPLHF
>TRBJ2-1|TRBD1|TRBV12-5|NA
TGTGCTAGTGGTTTGGGAACCGGGACAGATGCCAATGAGCAGTTCTTC
CASGLGTGTDANEQFF
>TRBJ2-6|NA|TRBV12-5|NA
TGTGCTAGTGGTTTGTCAGGGGCAGGGGCCAACGTCCTGACTTTC
CASGLSGAGANVLTF
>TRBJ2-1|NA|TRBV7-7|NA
TGTGCCAGCAGCCCCCAGGAGGGGACAGTTTACAATGAGCAGTTCTTC
CASSPQEGTVYNEQFF
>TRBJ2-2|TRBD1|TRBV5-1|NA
TGCGCCAGCAGCGGCTGGACAGGGAAGGGGGAGCTGTTTTTT
CASSGWTGKGELFF
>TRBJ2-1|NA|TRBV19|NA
TGTGCCAGTAGTATAGGGCAGGGTAGCAATGAGCAGTTCTTC
CASSIGQGSNEQFF
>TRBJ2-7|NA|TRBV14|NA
TGTGCCAGCAGCCCCGGACACTACGAGCAGTACTTC
CASSPGHYEQYF
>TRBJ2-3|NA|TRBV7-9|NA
TGTGCCAGCAGCTACTACACAGATACGCAGTATTTT
CASSYYTDTQYF
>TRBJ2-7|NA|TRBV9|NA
TGTGCCAGCAGCGTAGCTTCGTCAGGGGCGACCTACGAGCAGTACTTC
CASSVASSGATYEQYF
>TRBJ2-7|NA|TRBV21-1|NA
TGTGCCAGCAGCAAGAAAGTTCGGGACAGGGGGAAACCCTACGAGCAGTACTTC
CASSKKVRDRGKPYEQYF
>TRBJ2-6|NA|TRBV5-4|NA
TGTGCCAGCAGCCCCCGAGCCGCGGGACGGGATGGGGCCAACGTCCTGACTTTC
CASSPRAAGRDGANVLTF
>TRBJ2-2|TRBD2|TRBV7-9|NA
TGTGCCAGCAGCTGGTTCGGGGGGACCGGGGAGCTGTTTTTT
CASSWFGGTGELFF
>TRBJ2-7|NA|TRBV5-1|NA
TGCGCCAGCAGCCAAGGCGGACAGAGCGATTACGAGCAGTACTTC
CASSQGGQSDYEQYF
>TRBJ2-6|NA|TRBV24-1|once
TGTGCCACCAGTGACCCCCAGGGTTCTGGGGCCAACGTCCTGACTTTC
CATSDPQGSGANVLTF
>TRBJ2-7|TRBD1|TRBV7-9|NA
TGTGCCAGCAGCTTATATTCGACAGGGAAAGTATACGAGCAGTACTTC
CASSLYSTGKVYEQYF
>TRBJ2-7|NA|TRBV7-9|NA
TGTGCCAGCAGCCCCCCGGCAGGGACCTACGAGCAGTACTTC
CASSPPAGTYEQYF
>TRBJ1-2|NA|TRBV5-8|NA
TGTGCCAGCAGCTATGGGGCAGGGATCTTC
CASSYGAGIF
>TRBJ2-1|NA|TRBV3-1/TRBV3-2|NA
TGTGCCAGCAGCCAAGTTCTTCATGAGCAGTTCTTC
CASSQVLHEQFF
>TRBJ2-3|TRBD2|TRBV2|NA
TGTGCCAGCAGTCTATACCTAGCGGGATTAACAGATACGCAGTATTTT
CASSLYLAGLTDTQYF
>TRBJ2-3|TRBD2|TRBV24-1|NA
TGTGCCACCAGTGATGGGGGACTAGCGGATACGCAGTATTTT
CATSDGGLADTQYF
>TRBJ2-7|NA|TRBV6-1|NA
TGTGCCAGCAGTGAAGAGGAGGGGGCCTCCTACGAGCAGTACTTC
CASSEEEGASYEQYF
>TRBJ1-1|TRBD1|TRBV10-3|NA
TGTGCCATCAGGGATAACAGGGGAGGAGCCACTGAAGCTTTCTTT
CAIRDNRGGATEAFF
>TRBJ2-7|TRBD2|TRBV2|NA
TGTGCCAGCGCCCCCGTAGCGGGAGTTTACTACGAGCAGTACTTC
CASAPVAGVYYEQYF
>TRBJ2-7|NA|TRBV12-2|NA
TGTGCAAGTCGCTTAGATTCGGGTGGATTGCGGGAGCCCCTCTCCTACGAGCAGTACTTC
CASRLDSGGLREPLSYEQYF